The 18 T cell receptor beta chains reported below all come from one sample, sequenced in a study of CD8 T cells in Susac syndrome. Random hexamers were used to reverse transcribe 0.5 to 1 ug of RNA. MiXCR, applied by TCRdb to the immunoSEQ multiplex PCR reads, yields one record per CDR3 protein. The sample lists around 150,000 distinct CDR3 sequences; around 95% were seen once. Sample: CD8+ T cells from PBMCs. The receptors come from a human donor with Susac syndrome.

This chain links TRBV12-3 or TRBV12-4 with TRBJ1-1, with no clear D. The V and J ends lost 7 bases and 0 bases respectively, with 12 bases between them. The CDR3 extends over 14 amino acids. CDR3 nucleotide sequence: TGTGCCAGCATCCTGGCTAACATGAACACTGAAGCTTTCTTT. Translation: CASILANMNTEAFF.

The rearrangement uses TRBV12-3 or TRBV12-4 and TRBJ2-4, with 7 positions matching TRBD2. J was trimmed by 5 bases and V by 1 base; bases with no gene match: 2. There are 14 residues in the CDR3. CDR3 in amino acids: CASSLGLAENIQYF. CDR3 in DNA: TGTGCCAGCAGTTTAGGTCTAGCGGAAAACATTCAGTACTTC.

J is TRBJ1-1 and V is TRBV20-1; the match to TRBD1 covers 11 bases. V gave up 3 bases and J gave up 3 bases; unmatched junction bases: 6. CDR1 and CDR2 from the germline V gene are DFQATT and SNEGSKA (reference sequence). The CDR3 runs to 15 residues. The CDR3: CSARDRGLYDTEAFF. Written as DNA, the CDR3 is TGCAGTGCTAGGGACAGGGGGCTCTACGACACTGAAGCTTTCTTT.

CDR3 protein: CASSLATGRENIQYF. In DNA form, the CDR3 reads TGTGCCAGCAGCTTAGCCACAGGGCGCGAAAACATTCAGTACTTC. The chain links TRBV7-9 to TRBJ2-4; D perhaps matches TRBD1 (6 bases). V lost 0 bases and J lost 5, with 11 bases in between. Germline-derived CDR1 and CDR2 are SEHNR and FQNEAQ (reference sequence). CDR3 size: 15 residues.

The chain carries TRBV6-5 and TRBJ2-7, with D possibly called TRBD1 or TRBD2 (5 bases each). This CDR3 spans 21 amino acids. Germline V gives CDR1 MNHEY, CDR2 SVGAGI. The V and J ends lost 0 bases and 3 bases respectively, with 30 bases between them. CDR3 nucleotide sequence: TGTGCCAGCAGTTACTCTATGCCATCTACTTTTTTCTCGGGACCAATCTACGAGCAGTACTTC. This translates into CASSYSMPSTFFSGPIYEQYF.

The chain joins TRBV6-5 to TRBJ2-1; 10 positions match TRBD1. Germline V lookup: CDR1 MNHEY, CDR2 SVGAGI. This CDR3 has 14 amino acids. The V and J ends lost 2 bases and 5 bases, in that order; junction bases with no gene match: 0. DNA of the CDR3: TGTGCCAGCAGTTACGGGACAGGGGACAATGAGCAGTTCTTC. It translates to CASSYGTGDNEQFF.

This chain uses TRBV12-3 or TRBV12-4 with TRBJ2-3; weak D call: TRBD2 (6 bases). The ends were cut back, 5 bases at V and 2 bases at J, with 17 bases in the middle. The CDR3 is 16 amino acids. The CDR3 DNA sequence: TGTGCCAGCAGTCCGCCCGGGACTCTATTCACAGATACGCAGTATTTT. This codes for CASSPPGTLFTDTQYF.

This chain links TRBV24-1 with TRBJ2-1, with D unresolved. This CDR3 contains 12 residues. Per germline, CDR1 KGHDR and CDR2 SFDVKD. V shed 9 bases and J shed 6 bases, with 11 bases lying between them. DNA of the CDR3: TGTGCCACCGGAATGACACTCAATGAGCAGTTCTTC. Translation gives CATGMTLNEQFF.

This chain joins TRBV7-2 and TRBJ2-2; TRBD2 matches 9 bases. V gave up 5 bases and J gave up 5 bases; unmatched junction bases: 9. CDR1 is SGHTA, CDR2 FQGNSA, per germline. The CDR3 loop spans 16 amino acids. The CDR3 sequence: CASSHLAGEGTGELFF. DNA of the CDR3: TGTGCCAGCAGCCACTTAGCGGGAGAAGGTACCGGGGAGCTGTTTTTT.

J is TRBJ2-7 and V is TRBV27; D is perhaps TRBD2 (5 bases). Germline V gene lookup returns CDR1 MNHEY and CDR2 SMNVEV (reference sequence). V shed 5 bases and J shed 7 bases, with 18 bases lying between them. The CDR3 is made up of 14 amino acids. The DNA of the CDR3 is TGTGCCAGCAGTCAAAACGCCGGGAACTGGGAGCAGTACTTC. Amino acids: CASSQNAGNWEQYF.

V gene TRBV27 combines with J gene TRBJ1-2; no reliable D call. V shed 10 bases and J shed 8 bases, with 11 bases lying between them. The CDR3 extends over 10 amino acids. Germline-derived CDR1 and CDR2 are MNHEY and SMNVEV (reference sequence). CDR3 sequence reads: CATFRRGYTF. DNA for the CDR3: TGTGCCACGTTCCGCCGGGGCTACACCTTC.

J is TRBJ1-2 and V is TRBV5-1; D is ambiguous. Trimming pared 0 bases from V and 8 bases from J, leaving 14 bases between. The CDR3 has 14 residues. Germline V CDR1 and CDR2: SGHRS, YFSETQ. The CDR3 sequence: CASSLESAGEGYTF. The CDR3 DNA reads TGCGCCAGCAGCTTGGAGTCGGCAGGAGAAGGCTACACCTTC.

V is TRBV11-2 and J is TRBJ2-1, with D perhaps assigned TRBD1 or TRBD2 (5 bases each). Deletions cut 0 bases from V and 10 bases from J, with 13 bases between. This CDR3 has 14 residues. Germline V gives CDR1 SGHAT, CDR2 FQNNGV. In DNA form, the CDR3 reads TGTGCCAGCAGCTTAGATCTGGGGGACGGGGAGCAGTTCTTC. It specifies CASSLDLGDGEQFF.

The rearrangement joins TRBV11-3 to TRBJ1-2, with 11 bases matching TRBD1. The trim removed 4 bases at V and 2 bases at J, leaving 3 bases unmatched. CDR1 SGHNT and CDR2 YENEEA come from the germline V gene. The CDR3 contains 15 residues. CDR3 amino acids: CASSSRDRGNYGYTF. The CDR3, as DNA: TGTGCCAGCAGCTCCCGGGACAGGGGGAACTATGGCTACACCTTC.

This clonotype was picked up a small number of times. The chain is built from TRBV11-2 and TRBJ2-3; D is perhaps TRBD1 (5 bases). V dropped 5 bases and J dropped 1 base, with 16 bases sitting between them. CDR1 is SGHAT, CDR2 FQNNGV, per germline. The CDR3 runs 16 residues. The CDR3 sequence: CASSRTSPRGTDTQYF. As DNA, the CDR3 is TGTGCCAGCAGCCGGACGTCCCCCAGGGGCACAGATACGCAGTATTTT.

This clonotype was found a few times. The gene calls are TRBV6-1 and TRBJ1-2, with D possibly being TRBD1 (5 bases). Germline values: CDR1 MNHNS, CDR2 SASEGT. With 11 bases removed from V and 5 bases from J, the gap between germline ends came to 15 bases. CDR3 length: 12 residues. CDR3 amino acids: CALLGDRYGYTF. The CDR3 DNA reads as TGTGCCCTATTGGGAGACAGATATGGCTACACCTTC.

The V call is TRBV29-1, the J call TRBJ2-1, with TRBD2 as a possible D gene (6 bases). The germline V and J ends were trimmed by 6 bases and 7 bases, with 22 bases remaining between them. Per germline, CDR1 SQVTM and CDR2 ANQGSEA. The CDR3 is 15 amino acids. CDR3 bases: TGCAGCGTGATACTCGGGAGAGGCAGAGTAAATGAGCAGTTCTTC. Protein sequence: CSVILGRGRVNEQFF.

V usage is TRBV4-2 and J usage is TRBJ2-7, with TRBD2 matching 11 bases. V shed 0 bases and J 7 bases; nucleotides not matched to a gene: 8. The CDR3 spans 16 residues. Germline-derived CDR1 and CDR2 are LGHNA and YNFKEQ. CDR3: CASSQEILAGASEQYF. CDR3 bases: TGTGCCAGCAGCCAAGAAATACTAGCGGGAGCAAGTGAGCAGTACTTC.